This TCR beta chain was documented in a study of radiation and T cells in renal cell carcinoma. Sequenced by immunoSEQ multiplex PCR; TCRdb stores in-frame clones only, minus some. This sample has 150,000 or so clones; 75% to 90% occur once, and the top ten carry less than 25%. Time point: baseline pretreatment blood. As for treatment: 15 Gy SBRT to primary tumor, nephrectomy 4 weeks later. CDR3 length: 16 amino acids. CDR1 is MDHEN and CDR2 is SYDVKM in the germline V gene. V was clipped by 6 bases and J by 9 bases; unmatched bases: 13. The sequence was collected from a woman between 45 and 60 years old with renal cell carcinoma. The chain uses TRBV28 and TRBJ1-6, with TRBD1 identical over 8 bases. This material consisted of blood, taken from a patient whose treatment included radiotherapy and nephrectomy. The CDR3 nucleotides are TGTGCCAGCAGCTTTGGGTCCAGGGGGCTTCGTTCACCCCTCCACTTT. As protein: CASSFGSRGLRSPLHF.